This entry features one T cell receptor beta chain sequence. As yet, its antigen is unknown. This sample was taken from a study of graft-versus-host responses after intestinal transplantation. Across the whole study: Recipients had transplants, and these were multivisceral, liver-intestinal, or isolated intestinal. All recipients got anti-thymocyte globulin induction, then tacrolimus and steroids for approximately 3 years.

The table came from immunoSEQ multiplex PCR; TCRdb's copy has only in-frame clones and leaves some out. Of 65,000 to 90,000 clones in the sample, 85% to 95% were seen once. This CDR3 is built from 14 residues. Trimming took off 2 bases at V and 2 bases at J, with 11 bases between the two ends. Germline CDR1 SGHRS, CDR2 YFSETQ. Study conclusions and caveats: Detection of GvH clones occurred in recipient marrow, and some had their first appearance in ileum or blood.

This chain links TRBV5-1 with TRBJ2-7, with unresolved D. The sequence came from a human donor who was the organ donor for an intestinal transplant. The sequenced sample was unstimulated CD8+ T cells sorted from spleen or lymph node cells, obtained before transplant. CDR3 DNA sequence: TGCGCCAGCAGCTTCAACCCCTATCCCTACGAGCAGTACTTC. This codes for CASSFNPYPYEQYF. Variable domain in full (rest from reference TRBV5-1 and TRBJ2-7): KAGVTQTPRYLIKTRGQQVTLSCSPISGHRSVSWYQQTPGQGLQFLFEYFSETQRNKGNFPGRFSGRQFSNSRSEMNVSTLELGDSALYLCASSFNPYPYEQYFGPGTRLTVT.